A single sample is the source of the 20 T cell receptor beta chains below, sequenced in a study of beta chain features in type 1 diabetes. TCRB transcripts that were expressed got sequenced, as all of the isolated RNA had been reverse transcribed. Data came from immunoSEQ multiplex PCR; TCRdb stores just in-frame clones and leaves some out. The data show hundreds of thousands of clones, with over 8.5% seen just once and around 0.037% held by the top ten. The sample taken for sequencing was naive CD4+ T cells from blood. Every receptor here comes from a woman in her late teens or twenties in good health.

This clone appeared a few times. The chain carries TRBV7-9 and TRBJ2-4, with D possibly matching TRBD2 (6 bases). V was trimmed by 1 base and J by 6 bases, leaving 13 bases between them. The germline gives CDR1 SEHNR, CDR2 FQNEAQ (reference sequence). CDR3 length: 15 residues. CDR3: CASSLGVAERNIQYF. In DNA, the CDR3 is TGTGCCAGCAGCTTAGGAGTAGCGGAGAGAAACATTCAGTACTTC.

The gene calls are TRBV5-1 and TRBJ1-1, with D possibly being TRBD1 (5 bases). This CDR3 region has 13 residues. From germline, CDR1 is SGHRS and CDR2 YFSETQ. Trimming removed 0 bases at V and 7 bases at J, with 10 bases between. Here the CDR3 DNA reads TGCGCCAGCAGCTTGGCGGGACTAAGTGAAGCTTTCTTT. Its protein is CASSLAGLSEAFF.

The chain links TRBV2 to TRBJ1-2; D ambiguous. The CDR3 totals 15 residues. The ends were cut back, 6 bases at V and 1 base at J, with 15 bases in the middle. The germline gives CDR1 SNHLY, CDR2 FYNNEI. CDR3 DNA sequence: TGTGCCAGCAGCCTCTCGGGAGCTGGTAACTATGGCTACACCTTC. Protein: CASSLSGAGNYGYTF.

The DNA of the CDR3 is TGCGCCAGCACCCGGACAGCCACTTCCTACAATGAGCAGTTCTTC. Translated: CASTRTATSYNEQFF. J is TRBJ2-1 and V is TRBV5-1; a possible D gene is TRBD1 (6 bases). Trimming removed 6 bases at V and 1 base at J, with 14 bases between. Germline-derived CDR1 and CDR2 are SGHRS and YFSETQ. There are 15 residues in the CDR3.

The chain joins TRBV30 to TRBJ2-5, with 7 bases identical to TRBD1. The CDR3 has 13 residues. Trimming at V came to 4 bases and at J to 1 base, leaving 3 bases not matched to a gene. Germline V gives CDR1 GTSNPN, CDR2 SVGIG (reference sequence). The CDR3 is CAWTGTVQETQYF. The CDR3 nucleotides are TGTGCCTGGACTGGGACAGTCCAAGAGACCCAGTACTTC.

The genes are TRBV7-7 and TRBJ1-5, with TRBD1 matching over 7 bases. The CDR3 is 16 amino acids. The germline CDR1 and CDR2 sequences are SSHAT and FNYEAQ (reference sequence). Germline trimming cut 5 bases from V and 7 bases from J; bases unmatched to any gene: 14. CDR3 loop: CASSPPGQSREQPQHF. The CDR3 DNA follows: TGTGCCAGCAGCCCACCGGGACAGTCAAGGGAACAGCCCCAGCATTTT. Drawing the rest from reference TRBV7-7 and TRBJ1-5, the complete variable domain is GAGVSQSPRYKVTKRGQDVTLRCDPISSHATLYWYQQALGQGPEFLTYFNYEAQPDKSGLPSDRFSAERPEGSISTLTIQRTEQRDSAMYRCASSPPGQSREQPQHFGDGTRLSIL.

The chain couples TRBV5-1 to TRBJ2-3, with 8 bases matching TRBD2. The CDR3 totals 15 residues. Trimming removed 3 bases from V and 5 bases from J; junction bases left unmatched: 8. Germline loops: CDR1 SGHRS, CDR2 YFSETQ. Here the CDR3 reads CASSSGGGQVDTQYF. The CDR3, as DNA: TGCGCCAGCAGCTCGGGGGGGGGCCAGGTAGATACGCAGTATTTT.

This chain connects TRBV30 to TRBJ2-3, with D maybe TRBD2 (6 bases). CDR1 and CDR2 from the germline V gene are GTSNPN and SVGIG (reference sequence). Trimming shortened V by 3 bases and J by 6 bases, and 25 bases separated the two germline ends. This CDR3 contains 17 residues. This CDR3 reads CAWREGWGRTIGDTQYF. The DNA for the CDR3 is TGTGCCTGGAGGGAGGGTTGGGGACGGACGATAGGGGATACGCAGTATTTT.

This clone was picked up a small number of times. V usage is TRBV30 and J usage is TRBJ1-1; D is uncertain. V gave up 5 bases and J gave up 5 bases, with 12 bases separating them. The CDR3 sequence is 12 residues long. CDR1 and CDR2 from the germline V gene are GTSNPN and SVGIG (reference sequence). The DNA of the CDR3 is TGTGCCTGGCAGGTTCTAGCGACTGAAGCTTTCTTT. Translating gives CAWQVLATEAFF.

This clone was seen a few times. The rearrangement joins TRBV7-2 to TRBJ2-5; tentatively, D is TRBD1 (5 bases). Germline CDR1 reads SGHTA; CDR2 reads FQGNSA. The CDR3 spans 11 residues. V lost 5 bases and J 11 bases, leaving 12 bases between the germline ends. The CDR3 here is CASSQGQEQYF. The CDR3 DNA follows: TGTGCCAGCAGCCAAGGACAAGAGCAGTACTTC.

This clone was detected only a few times. The V call is TRBV30, the J call TRBJ2-2; TRBD2 is a possible D gene (7 bases). V lost 3 bases and J lost 4, with 15 bases in between. This CDR3 spans 15 amino acids. CDR1 and CDR2 from the germline V gene are GTSNPN and SVGIG (reference sequence). CDR3 in DNA: TGTGCCTGGAGGGGGGGGCAAGTAATCACCGGGGAGCTGTTTTTT. Amino acids: CAWRGGQVITGELFF.

The V call is TRBV6-5, the J call TRBJ2-7; D call uncertain. Germline-derived CDR1 and CDR2 are MNHEY and SVGAGI. This CDR3 has 10 amino acids. V lost 7 bases, J lost 3 bases, and 4 bases lay in between. The CDR3 region is CASILYEQYF. The CDR3 nucleotides are TGTGCCAGCATTCTCTACGAGCAGTACTTC.

This clone was counted a few times. This chain joins TRBV18 and TRBJ2-5; 8 positions agree with TRBD2. Germline CDR1 is KGHSH and CDR2 is LQKENI. The CDR3 is 18 residues long. V lost 3 bases to trimming and J lost 5 bases; unmatched junction nucleotides: 17. CDR3 in amino acids: CASSPPGVFSGISETQYF. CDR3 coding DNA: TGTGCCAGCTCACCCCCCGGGGTATTTAGCGGGATCTCGGAGACCCAGTACTTC.

The rearrangement joins TRBV7-6 to TRBJ2-7; D remains ambiguous. The CDR3 contains 15 residues. V lost 5 bases to trimming and J lost 2 bases, with 16 bases between them. CDR1 and CDR2 from the germline V gene are SGHVS and FNYEAQ. In nucleotides, the CDR3 is TGTGCCAGCAGCGCCCGCCCAGAGGTCGCCTACGAGCAGTACTTC. Translating it yields CASSARPEVAYEQYF. Together with reference TRBV7-6 and TRBJ2-7, the CDR3 gives the full variable domain: GAGVSQSPRYKVTKRGQDVALRCDPISGHVSLYWYRQALGQGPEFLTYFNYEAQQDKSGLPNDRFSAERPEGSISTLTIQRTEQRDSAMYRCASSARPEVAYEQYFGPGTRLTVT.

The genes are TRBV5-1 and TRBJ2-2, with D possibly being TRBD1 (6 bases). The length of the CDR3 is 18 residues. The V end was cut by 2 bases, the J end by 3 bases, with 20 bases between. Germline V gene data show CDR1 as SGHRS and CDR2 as YFSETQ. The CDR3 region is CASSFKSGAGAYTGELFF. The CDR3, as DNA: TGCGCCAGCAGCTTCAAATCCGGGGCAGGGGCGTACACCGGGGAGCTGTTTTTT.

Points on this clone: The same CDR3 is also encoded by other DNA sequences in this sample. This rearrangement joins TRBV7-9 to TRBJ1-1; weak D call: TRBD1 (5 bases). Germline loops: CDR1 SEHNR, CDR2 FQNEAQ (reference sequence). Trimming took off 1 base at V and 5 bases at J, with 8 bases between the two ends. The CDR3 is 13 amino acids. The DNA for the CDR3 is TGTGCCAGCAGCTTAGACGGGGGTACTGAAGCTTTCTTT. Protein product: CASSLDGGTEAFF.

This chain joins TRBV6-1 and TRBJ1-2; TRBD1 matches 8 bases. This CDR3 contains 14 residues. V was pared by 4 bases and J by 6 bases, with 7 bases of the junction left unmatched. Germline V gene data show CDR1 as MNHNS and CDR2 as SASEGT. CDR3 region: CASSGTSGGHGYTF. CDR3 DNA sequence: TGTGCCAGCAGTGGAACCTCAGGGGGCCATGGCTACACCTTC.

This clone showed up just a few times. V is TRBV6-5 and J is TRBJ2-2, with D maybe TRBD2 (5 bases). The CDR3 covers 14 residues. Germline assignment: CDR1 MNHEY and CDR2 SVGAGI. The CDR3 nucleotides are TGTCCTCCAAGCCCCGGGACGAACACCGGGGAGCTGTTTTTT. This sequence encodes CPPSPGTNTGELFF.

The chain combines TRBV2 with TRBJ2-2; possibly TRBD2 for D (6 bases). In germline, CDR1 is SNHLY, CDR2 FYNNEI. This CDR3 spans 15 amino acids. The V gene lost 6 bases and the J gene lost 4 bases, with 15 bases spanning the gap. CDR3 sequence: CASRGAVGGTGELFF. As DNA, the CDR3 is TGTGCCAGCAGGGGCGCCGTGGGAGGCACCGGGGAGCTGTTTTTT.

This clone was counted a few times. This chain connects TRBV25-1 to TRBJ2-2; a weak D match, TRBD2 (5 bases). CDR1 and CDR2 (germline): MGHDK, SYGVNS. The CDR3 length is 13 residues. Between the trimmed V and J ends, which lost 5 bases and 3 bases, there was a span of 7 bases. The CDR3 loop reads CASSQDYTGELFF. CDR3 sequence (DNA): TGTGCCAGCAGTCAGGACTACACCGGGGAGCTGTTTTTT.